The clone carrying this TCR beta chain has just one count. In the study's own analysis: It was from reference gene primer amplification that nucleated cell counts were estimated. Here immunoSEQ multiplex PCR was the method, and the copy in TCRdb shows in-frame clones only, minus some. The V and J calls and clone size were taken over from that table, and D and trimming were inferred from the DNA. This sample has 500,000 to 600,000 clones, with around 90% found just once. This entry belongs to a study of blood T cell repertoires in COVID-19. Study at large: Samples of COVID-19 (acute and convalescent) were obtained from the United States, Italy and Spain. T cells, B-cell-depleted T cells, or PBMCs provided the cDNA or gDNA that served as material.

Followed over time, Seattle patients had been enrolled while infection was active. The CDR3 has 17 residues. V was clipped by 3 bases and J by 7 bases; unmatched bases: 9. Germline V gives CDR1 KGHDR, CDR2 SFDVKD. The source material was peripheral blood. The receptor's source is a woman between 50 and 59 years old with COVID-19, enrolled during active disease. The chain carries TRBV24-1 and TRBJ2-2, with 11 bases lining up with TRBD2. The CDR3 protein is CATSDPTGTSGGGELFF. As DNA, the CDR3 is TGTGCCACCAGTGATCCCACCGGGACTAGCGGCGGCGGGGAGCTGTTTTTT.